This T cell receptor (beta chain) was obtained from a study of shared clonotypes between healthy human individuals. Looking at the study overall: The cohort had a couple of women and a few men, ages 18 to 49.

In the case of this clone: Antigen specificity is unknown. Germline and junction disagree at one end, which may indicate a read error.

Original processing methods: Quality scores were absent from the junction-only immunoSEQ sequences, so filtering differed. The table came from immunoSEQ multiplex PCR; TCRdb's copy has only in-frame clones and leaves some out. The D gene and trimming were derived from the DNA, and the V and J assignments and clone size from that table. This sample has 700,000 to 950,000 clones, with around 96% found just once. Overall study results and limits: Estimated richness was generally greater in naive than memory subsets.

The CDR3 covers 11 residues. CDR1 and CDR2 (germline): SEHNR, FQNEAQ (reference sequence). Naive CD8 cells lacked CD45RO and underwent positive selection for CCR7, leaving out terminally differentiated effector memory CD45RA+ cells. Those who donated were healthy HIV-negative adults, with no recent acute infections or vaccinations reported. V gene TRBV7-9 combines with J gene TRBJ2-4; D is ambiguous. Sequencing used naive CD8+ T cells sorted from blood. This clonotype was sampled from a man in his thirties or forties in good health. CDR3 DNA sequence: TGTGCCAGCAGCCCCGATTTTAGATCGAACTTC. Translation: CASSPDFRSNF. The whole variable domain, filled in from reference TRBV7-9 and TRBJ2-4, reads DTGVSQNPRHKITKRGQNVTFRCDPISEHNRLYWYRQTLGQGPEFLTYFQNEAQLEKSRLLSDRFSAERPKGSFSTLEIQRTEQGDSAMYLCASSPDFRSNFGAGTRLSVL.